Below, one T cell receptor (beta chain) is given with its context. Some clones are missing from TCRdb's copy, which holds only in-frame ones; the method was immunoSEQ multiplex PCR. The table records more than 30,000 clones, around 93% of them present only once. The data were obtained in a study of multiple sclerosis patients with progressive multifocal leukoencephalopathy. Indicated time point: before natalizumab initiation. The CDR3 covers 13 residues. Germline CDR1 reads SGHKS; CDR2 reads YYEKEE (reference sequence). Trimming pared 4 bases from V and 5 bases from J, leaving 11 bases between. This TCR derives from a young man with multiple sclerosis. What was sequenced was PBMCs. The chain couples TRBV5-5 to TRBJ2-3; tentatively, D is TRBD1 or TRBD2 (5 bases each). The CDR3 DNA is TGTGCCAGCAGCCCAGGGACGCGAGATACGCAGTATTTT. This codes for CASSPGTRDTQYF. The full variable domain, with the rest looked up from reference TRBV5-5 and TRBJ2-3, is DAGVTQSPTHLIKTRGQQVTLRCSPISGHKSVSWYQQVLGQGPQFIFQYYEKEERGRGNFPDRFSARQFPNYSSELNVNALLLGDSALYLCASSPGTRDTQYFGPGTRLTVL.